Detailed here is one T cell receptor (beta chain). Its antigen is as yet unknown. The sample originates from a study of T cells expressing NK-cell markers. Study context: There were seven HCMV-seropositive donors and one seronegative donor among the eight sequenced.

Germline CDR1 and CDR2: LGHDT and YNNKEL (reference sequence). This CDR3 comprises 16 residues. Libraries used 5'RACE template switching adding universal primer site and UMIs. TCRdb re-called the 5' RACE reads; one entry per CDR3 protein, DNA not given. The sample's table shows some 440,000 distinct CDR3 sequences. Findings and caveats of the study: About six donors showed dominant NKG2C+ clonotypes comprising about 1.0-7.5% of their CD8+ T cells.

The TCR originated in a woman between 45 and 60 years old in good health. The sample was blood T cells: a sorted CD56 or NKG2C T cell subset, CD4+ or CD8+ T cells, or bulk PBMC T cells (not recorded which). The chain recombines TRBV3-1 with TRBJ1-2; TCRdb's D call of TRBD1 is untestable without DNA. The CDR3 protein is CASTSFNRDANYGYTF. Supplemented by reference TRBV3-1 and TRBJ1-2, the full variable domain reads DTAVSQTPKYLVTQMGNDKSIKCEQNLGHDTMYWYKQDSKKFLKIMFSYNNKELIINETVPNRFSPKSPDKAHLNLHINSLELGDSAVYFCASTSFNRDANYGYTFGSGTRLTVV.